A selection of T cell receptor beta chains follows, all from one sample in a study of PD-1 blockade in classical Hodgkin lymphoma. This table comes from immunoSEQ multiplex PCR, and its TCRdb copy is limited to in-frame clones, with some not included. The top ten hold 16% of the sample, which has 40,000 to 65,000 clones, about 85% seen once. The material sequenced was peripheral blood mononuclear cells (PBMCs), taken at baseline. The receptors come from a human donor with classical Hodgkin lymphoma. Both conserved end residues are part of each CDR3. A D gene is named only where the DNA matches it firmly.

TRBJ2-1,TRBV19,TRBD2,TGTGCCAGTAGTATCCCCCCCGCGGGAGGGCCTCTCAATGAGCAGTTCTTC,CASSIPPAGGPLNEQFF
TRBJ2-1,TRBV5-4,TRBD2,TGTGCCAGCAGCCCGATAGCGGGGCAGAGCGTCGAGCAGTTCTTC,CASSPIAGQSVEQFF
TRBJ2-1,TRBV18,TRBD2,TGTGCCAGCTCACCGTTGGTGGGGACTAGCGGCTACAATGAGCAGTTCTTC,CASSPLVGTSGYNEQFF
TRBJ2-6,TRBV9,NA,TGTGCCAGCAGCGTAGCTACGGAGGAAGCACCTTTCCTCTCTGGGGCCAACGTCCTGACTTTC,CASSVATEEAPFLSGANVLTF
TRBJ2-4,TRBV19,NA,TGTGCCAGTAGTAAGGGGGGGATGAACATTCAGTACTTC,CASSKGGMNIQYF
TRBJ2-5,TRBV2,NA,TGTGCCAGCAGGGCAGAAGGGGAGACCCAGTACTTC,CASRAEGETQYF
TRBJ2-7,TRBV4-1,TRBD2,TGCGCCAGCAGCCAAGATGGGCTAGCGGGGGGATTCGAGCAGTACTTC,CASSQDGLAGGFEQYF
TRBJ1-1,TRBV6-5,NA,TGTGCCAGCATCTCCTCTGGCACTGAAGCTTTCTTT,CASISSGTEAFF
TRBJ1-4,TRBV10-3,NA,TGTGCCATCAGTGATCAGAGAGGCAGTGAAAAACTGTTTTTT,CAISDQRGSEKLFF
TRBJ1-1,TRBV7-2,TRBD1,TGTGCCAGCAGCTTTCACCTCGGACAGGGGGGTGAAGCTTTCTTT,CASSFHLGQGGEAFF